This T cell receptor (beta chain) is from a study of T cell changes during pregnancy in multiple sclerosis. The assay was immunoSEQ multiplex PCR, and TCRdb's table has in-frame clones only and misses some. In the table there are fewer than 40,000 clones, 90% of which are singletons. This clone was observed once. Trimming took off 0 bases at V and 3 bases at J, with 7 bases between the two ends. The CDR3 runs to 13 residues. Per germline, CDR1 SGHRS and CDR2 YFSETQ. This receptor was identified in a female donor in good health, enrolled as a control in a pregnancy study. This chain links TRBV5-1 with TRBJ2-7, with D possibly matching TRBD2 (5 bases). The sample here was CD4+ T cells from peripheral blood mononuclear cells, taken in the second trimester of pregnancy. The CDR3 loop reads CASSLDGVYEQYF. CDR3 coding DNA: TGCGCCAGCAGCTTGGACGGGGTCTACGAGCAGTACTTC.